This T cell receptor (beta chain) was captured by sequencing in a study of OX40 agonist ivuxolimab in advanced cancers. Whole-study context: Among those enrolled, mean age was 60 years (range roughly 23 to 79) and 82.7% were male.

Patients were ruled out by autoimmune disease history or systemic immunosuppression. With baseline, cycle 4 day 1, and cycle 7 day 1 as timepoints, blood was sampled. Here immunoSEQ multiplex PCR was the method, and the copy in TCRdb shows in-frame clones only, minus some. The table lists some 98,000 clones, about 91% of them singletons. The V gene end was trimmed by 2 bases and the J gene end by 5 bases; junction bases not matched to a gene: 8. In germline, CDR1 is SGHTA, CDR2 FQGNSA. The CDR3 consists of 16 residues. This clonotype was obtained from an adult with an advanced solid tumor such as melanoma, head and neck, liver or kidney cancer. This specimen consisted of CD4+ or CD8+ T cells sorted from blood, obtained in a trial of the OX40 agonist ivuxolimab. The V gene is TRBV7-2, the J gene TRBJ2-5; the match to TRBD2 covers 10 bases. CDR3 nucleotides: TGTGCCAGCAGCTTACCTAGCGGGAGAGGGCGTGAGACCCAGTACTTC. This translates into CASSLPSGRGRETQYF.